Below, 29 T cell receptor beta chains from the same sample are listed, as sequenced in a study of blood T cell repertoires in COVID-19. Profiling relied on immunoSEQ multiplex PCR, and the TCRdb table lists in-frame clones only, not all of them. The sample holds 210,000 or so clones, 87% seen once. Sample: PBMCs or T cells enriched from blood (not recorded which). The receptors stem from a young man who had recovered from COVID-19.

The V gene is TRBV6-5, the J gene TRBJ1-2; D is unresolved. This CDR3 is 13 amino acids long. The germline V gene has CDR1 MNHEY and CDR2 SVGAGI. The V end was cut by 0 bases, the J end by 8 bases, with 10 bases between. This CDR3 reads CASSYSIEGGYTF. The CDR3 bases are TGTGCCAGCAGTTACTCGATCGAGGGAGGCTACACCTTC.

The chain couples TRBV11-2 to TRBJ2-5; 8 bases fit TRBD2. Germline lookup yields CDR1 SGHAT and CDR2 FQNNGV. The CDR3 length is 16 residues. V was clipped by 1 base and J by 2 bases; unmatched bases: 6. As DNA, the CDR3 is TGTGCCAGCAGCTTAGGAGTAGGGACTAGGCAAGAGACCCAGTACTTC. Its translation is CASSLGVGTRQETQYF.

The chain employs TRBV24-1 and TRBJ2-2; D is perhaps TRBD1 (6 bases). Germline assignment: CDR1 KGHDR and CDR2 SFDVKD. V lost 2 bases, J lost 3 bases, and 15 bases lay in between. The length of the CDR3 is 17 residues. CDR3: CATSDYGQGMDTGELFF. The CDR3 coding sequence is TGTGCCACCAGTGATTATGGTCAGGGGATGGACACCGGGGAGCTGTTTTTT.

This clone was detected once. This chain joins TRBV4-1 and TRBJ2-7, with D possibly being TRBD2 (5 bases). CDR3 length: 14 amino acids. Germline V CDR1 and CDR2: MGHRA, YSYEKL. The V gene lost 2 bases and the J gene lost 2 bases, with 10 bases spanning the gap. The CDR3 loop is CASSQPTRTYEQYF. DNA of the CDR3: TGCGCCAGCAGCCAACCAACTAGAACCTACGAGCAGTACTTC.

The genes are TRBV19 and TRBJ1-2; TRBD1 agrees at 9 bases. The V gene's germline CDR1 is LNHDA and CDR2 SQIVND (reference sequence). The V and J ends lost 8 bases and 3 bases, in that order; junction bases with no gene match: 10. The CDR3 is 15 residues long. Here the CDR3 reads CASVYAGTGYYGYTF. CDR3 bases: TGTGCCAGTGTGTACGCCGGGACAGGGTACTATGGCTACACCTTC.

This chain uses TRBV2 with TRBJ1-4; 7 bases map to TRBD1. Germline trimming cut 10 bases from V and 8 bases from J; bases unmatched to any gene: 10. The germline gives CDR1 SNHLY, CDR2 FYNNEI. The CDR3 contains 13 residues. CDR3 bases: TGTGCCACCGAGACAGGGTTTGGAGAAAAACTGTTTTTT. Translating it yields CATETGFGEKLFF.

The chain has TRBV30 and TRBJ2-1; D might be TRBD1 (5 bases). CDR3 length: 12 residues. Germline assignment: CDR1 GTSNPN and CDR2 SVGIG (reference sequence). Trimming took 0 bases from V and 10 from J, leaving 10 bases between them. The CDR3 sequence is CAWSVYGAEQFF. CDR3 DNA sequence: TGTGCCTGGAGTGTATATGGGGCGGAGCAGTTCTTC.

A word on this clone: Other DNA variants within this sample encode the same CDR3. V gene TRBV19 combines with J gene TRBJ2-7, with D perhaps matching TRBD1 (6 bases). V was trimmed by 0 bases and J by 4 bases, leaving 7 bases between them. The CDR3 sequence is 13 residues long. Per germline, CDR1 LNHDA and CDR2 SQIVND (reference sequence). CDR3 protein: CASSIEGGYEQYF. In nucleotides, the CDR3 is TGTGCCAGTAGTATAGAAGGGGGATACGAGCAGTACTTC.

This clone appeared a single time. The chain employs TRBV7-8 and TRBJ2-4; D call uncertain. This CDR3 has 16 residues. Looked up from germline, CDR1 is SGHVS and CDR2 is FQNEAQ. V dropped 0 bases and J dropped 0 bases, with 9 bases sitting between them. The CDR3 sequence is CASSLARVLAKNIQYF. The CDR3 DNA is TGTGCCAGCAGCTTAGCCCGTGTGTTAGCCAAAAACATTCAGTACTTC. Filled out from reference TRBV7-8 and TRBJ2-4, the complete variable domain reads GAGVSQSPRYKVAKRGQDVALRCDPISGHVSLFWYQQALGQGPEFLTYFQNEAQLDKSGLPSDRFFAERPEGSVSTLKIQRTQQEDSAVYLCASSLARVLAKNIQYFGAGTRLSVL.

V gene TRBV6-1 combines with J gene TRBJ2-5, with D uncertain. The CDR3 length is 15 residues. The V gene's germline CDR1 is MNHNS and CDR2 SASEGT. V was cut by 2 bases and J by 1 base, with 11 bases left in between. CDR3: CASSESALRQETQYF. The CDR3 nucleotides are TGTGCCAGCAGTGAAAGTGCGCTCCGCCAAGAGACCCAGTACTTC.

The gene calls are TRBV4-1 and TRBJ2-2, with TRBD2 matching 12 bases. This CDR3 is 17 amino acids long. The J segment lost 6 bases and the V segment lost 4 bases, leaving 9 bases of the junction unmatched. The germline gives CDR1 MGHRA, CDR2 YSYEKL. The CDR3 coding sequence is TGCGCCAGCAGCCGACAAACTAGCGGGGGGACCGCCGGGGAGCTGTTTTTT. This encodes CASSRQTSGGTAGELFF.

The DNA for the CDR3 is TGTGCCAGCAGACGGGACTTTTGGTCACCCCTCCACTTT. Residues: CASRRDFWSPLHF. The rearrangement uses TRBV25-1 and TRBJ1-6; tentatively, D is TRBD1 (5 bases). Germline V gene data show CDR1 as MGHDK and CDR2 as SYGVNS. This CDR3 contains 13 residues. Trimming shortened V by 6 bases and J by 10 bases, and 13 bases separated the two germline ends.

This rearrangement joins TRBV5-1 to TRBJ2-2; 10 bases are shared with TRBD1. This CDR3 has 14 residues. The trim removed 4 bases at V and 4 bases at J, leaving 1 base unmatched. Germline loops: CDR1 SGHRS, CDR2 YFSETQ. The CDR3 sequence: CASSRDRGTGELFF. CDR3 in DNA: TGCGCCAGCAGCCGGGACAGGGGCACCGGGGAGCTGTTTTTT.

The chain couples TRBV4-2 to TRBJ1-2; 7 bases are shared with TRBD1. CDR1 is LGHNA, CDR2 YNFKEQ, per germline. The ends lost 0 bases at V and 6 bases at J; junction bases unmatched: 4. The CDR3 length is 14 residues. CDR3 coding DNA: TGTGCCAGCAGCCAAGATCGGACAGGACATGGCTACACCTTC. It yields the protein CASSQDRTGHGYTF.

This clone was observed once. Other DNA sequences in this sample translate to the same CDR3. The chain joins TRBV12-5 to TRBJ1-1; 8 bases map to TRBD1. The V gene end was trimmed by 1 base and the J gene end by 10 bases; junction bases not matched to a gene: 2. This CDR3 comprises 12 residues. The germline V gene encodes CDR1 LGHNT and CDR2 FRNRAP. CDR3 DNA sequence: TGTGCTAGTGGTTTGGGACAGGGGCGAGCTTTCTTT. Protein sequence: CASGLGQGRAFF.

In this sample, this clone turned up once. V gene TRBV28 combines with J gene TRBJ1-5; D perhaps matches TRBD1 (6 bases). In germline, CDR1 is MDHEN, CDR2 SYDVKM. This CDR3 region has 16 residues. V was shortened by 6 bases and J by 4 bases, with 19 bases between the two germline ends. The CDR3 DNA is TGTGCCAGCAGCCTGACAGGCCCCCGGGGAAATCAGCCCCAGCATTTT. This gives the protein CASSLTGPRGNQPQHF.

The chain joins TRBV7-3 to TRBJ2-1; 11 nucleotides match TRBD2. CDR3 size: 17 residues. V gave up 5 bases and J gave up 5 bases; unmatched junction bases: 11. In germline, CDR1 is SGHTA, CDR2 FQGTGA. The CDR3 bases are TGTGCCAGCAGCCGAGGTCCCGGACTAGCGGGCGACAATGAGCAGTTCTTC. This sequence encodes CASSRGPGLAGDNEQFF.

The chain uses TRBV24-1 and TRBJ1-1, with D hard to call. The CDR3 is made up of 13 amino acids. Trimming removed 4 bases from V and 4 bases from J, with 9 bases in between. Looked up from germline, CDR1 is KGHDR and CDR2 is SFDVKD. This CDR3 reads CATSDPYRTEAFF. The DNA of the CDR3 is TGTGCCACCAGTGACCCCTATCGCACTGAAGCTTTCTTT.

The chain joins TRBV7-2 to TRBJ2-1; D may be TRBD2 (6 bases). Germline V gives CDR1 SGHTA, CDR2 FQGNSA. V lost 5 bases and J 4 bases, leaving 15 bases between the germline ends. The CDR3 sequence is 15 residues long. CDR3: CASSPSSGPYNEQFF. CDR3 nucleotide sequence: TGTGCCAGCAGCCCCAGTAGCGGACCTTACAATGAGCAGTTCTTC.

This clone showed up just once. The chain carries TRBV14 and TRBJ1-2; TRBD1 might be the D (5 bases). Between the trimmed V and J ends, which lost 4 bases and 4 bases, there was a span of 16 bases. The germline gives CDR1 SGHDN, CDR2 FVKESK. This CDR3 comprises 15 residues. Here the CDR3 reads CASSPDSRTSYGYTF. The DNA of the CDR3 is TGTGCCAGCAGCCCCGACAGCCGGACCTCCTATGGCTACACCTTC. The variable domain in full, with the rest retrieved from reference TRBV14 and TRBJ1-2, is EAGVTQFPSHSVIEKGQTVTLRCDPISGHDNLYWYRRVMGKEIKFLLHFVKESKQDESGMPNNRFLAERTGGTYSTLKVQPAELEDSGVYFCASSPDSRTSYGYTFGSGTRLTVV.

This chain uses TRBV9 with TRBJ2-7; possible D gene TRBD1, 6 bases. V was clipped by 3 bases and J by 2 bases, with 12 bases between them. Germline V gene data show CDR1 as SGDLS and CDR2 as YYNGEE. The CDR3 runs to 14 residues. The CDR3 loop is CASSERDIAYEQYF. The CDR3 DNA reads TGTGCCAGCAGCGAGAGGGACATAGCCTACGAGCAGTACTTC.

This chain joins TRBV28 and TRBJ1-1, with D perhaps matching TRBD1 (5 bases). Trimming took off 5 bases at V and 4 bases at J, with 14 bases between the two ends. The V gene's germline CDR1 is MDHEN and CDR2 SYDVKM. The CDR3 has 14 amino acids. This CDR3 is CASSKTIGGTEAFF. The CDR3 nucleotides read TGTGCCAGCAGTAAAACCATCGGGGGCACTGAAGCTTTCTTT. Based on the CDR3 plus reference TRBV28 and TRBJ1-1, the full variable domain is DVKVTQSSRYLVKRTGEKVFLECVQDMDHENMFWYRQDPGLGLRLIYFSYDVKMKEKGDIPEGYSVSREKKERFSLILESASTNQTSMYLCASSKTIGGTEAFFGQGTRLTVV.

This clone has a single count. The chain combines TRBV7-2 with TRBJ2-7; possible D gene TRBD1, 5 bases. In germline, CDR1 is SGHTA, CDR2 FQGNSA. This CDR3 has 13 residues. Trimming pared 5 bases from V and 4 bases from J, leaving 12 bases between. The CDR3 reads CASSTEQGYEQYF. DNA for the CDR3: TGTGCCAGCAGCACAGAGCAGGGATACGAGCAGTACTTC.

The chain employs TRBV4-2 and TRBJ1-2; maybe TRBD1 (6 bases). The CDR3 runs 17 residues. V was clipped by 0 bases and J by 4 bases, with 18 bases between them. Per germline, CDR1 LGHNA and CDR2 YNFKEQ. CDR3 bases: TGTGCCAGCAGCCAAGAGTTGGGGGGGGCGCGGGTCTATGGCTACACCTTC. This gives the protein CASSQELGGARVYGYTF.

This chain connects TRBV24-1 to TRBJ1-3; D is perhaps TRBD1 (6 bases). Germline lookup yields CDR1 KGHDR and CDR2 SFDVKD. This CDR3 is 13 amino acids long. V gave up 3 bases and J gave up 12 bases, with 14 bases separating them. In DNA, the CDR3 is TGTGCCACCAGTGATGGGACAAGTGACATCATATATTTT. This codes for CATSDGTSDIIYF.

This chain joins TRBV5-4 and TRBJ2-1; TRBD2 matches 9 bases. The trim removed 0 bases at V and 3 bases at J, leaving 1 base unmatched. Germline V CDR1 and CDR2: SGHNT, YYREEE (reference sequence). The CDR3 spans 15 residues. The CDR3 DNA reads TGTGCCAGCAGCTTGGCTAGCGGGGTCTACAATGAGCAGTTCTTC. Its protein is CASSLASGVYNEQFF.

Only one count was recorded for this clone. The chain links TRBV5-1 to TRBJ1-2; 9 positions agree with TRBD1. This CDR3 comprises 16 residues. CDR1 is SGHRS, CDR2 YFSETQ, per germline. Trimming at V came to 2 bases and at J to 4 bases, leaving 9 bases not matched to a gene. CDR3 sequence: CASSLRGQGSSYGYTF. The CDR3 DNA sequence: TGCGCCAGCAGCTTAAGGGGACAGGGTTCGAGCTATGGCTACACCTTC.

Only one count was recorded for this clone. The chain joins TRBV4-2 to TRBJ2-1; 9 nucleotides line up with TRBD2. The CDR3 has 15 residues. V dropped 4 bases and J dropped 4; count of bases not matched to a gene: 5. From germline, CDR1 is LGHNA and CDR2 YNFKEQ. CDR3 sequence: CASSPSAGGYNEQFF. The CDR3 DNA follows: TGTGCCAGCAGCCCCTCAGCGGGGGGTTACAATGAGCAGTTCTTC.

The chain couples TRBV30 to TRBJ1-1; 7 bases fit TRBD1. The CDR3 length is 14 residues. J lost 0 bases, V lost 4 bases, and 5 bases had no gene match. Per germline, CDR1 GTSNPN and CDR2 SVGIG (reference sequence). The CDR3 loop is CAWIPGTVNTEAFF. The CDR3 nucleotides read TGTGCCTGGATCCCCGGGACAGTGAACACTGAAGCTTTCTTT.